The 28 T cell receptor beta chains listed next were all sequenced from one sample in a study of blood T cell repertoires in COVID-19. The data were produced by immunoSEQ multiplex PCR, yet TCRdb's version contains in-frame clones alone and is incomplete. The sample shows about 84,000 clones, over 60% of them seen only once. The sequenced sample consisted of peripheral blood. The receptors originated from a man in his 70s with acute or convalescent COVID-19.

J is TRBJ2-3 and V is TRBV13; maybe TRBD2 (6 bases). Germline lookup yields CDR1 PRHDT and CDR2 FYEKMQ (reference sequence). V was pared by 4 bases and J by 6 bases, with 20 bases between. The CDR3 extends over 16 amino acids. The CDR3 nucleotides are TGTGCCAGCAGCTGGGGACTCGCTCTAGCCGAGGATACGCAGTATTTT. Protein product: CASSWGLALAEDTQYF.

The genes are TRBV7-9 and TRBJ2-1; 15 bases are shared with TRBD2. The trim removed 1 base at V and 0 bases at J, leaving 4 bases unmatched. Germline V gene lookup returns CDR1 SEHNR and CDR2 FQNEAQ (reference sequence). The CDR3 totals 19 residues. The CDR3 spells CASSLVGLAGGSSYNEQFF. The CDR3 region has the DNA TGTGCCAGCAGCTTAGTGGGACTAGCGGGGGGAAGCTCCTACAATGAGCAGTTCTTC.

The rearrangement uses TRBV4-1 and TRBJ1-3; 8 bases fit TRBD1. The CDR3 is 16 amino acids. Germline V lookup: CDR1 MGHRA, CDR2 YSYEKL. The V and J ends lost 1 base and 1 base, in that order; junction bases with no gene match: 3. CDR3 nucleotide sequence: TGCGCCAGCAGCCAAGTCCAGGGGGCTTCTGGAAACACCATATATTTT. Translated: CASSQVQGASGNTIYF.

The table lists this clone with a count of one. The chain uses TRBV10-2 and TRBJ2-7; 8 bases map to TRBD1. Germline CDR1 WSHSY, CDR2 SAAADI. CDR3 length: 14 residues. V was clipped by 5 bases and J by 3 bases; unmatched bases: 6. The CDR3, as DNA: TGCGCCAGCAGTTATTCCGGGACAGGCTACGAGCAGTACTTC. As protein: CASSYSGTGYEQYF.

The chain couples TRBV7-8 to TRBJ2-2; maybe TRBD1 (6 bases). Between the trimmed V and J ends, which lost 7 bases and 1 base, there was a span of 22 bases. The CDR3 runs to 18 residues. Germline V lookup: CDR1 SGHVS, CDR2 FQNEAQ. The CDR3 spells CASNLAEGHPGNTGELFF. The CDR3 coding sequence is TGTGCCAGCAATTTGGCAGAGGGACACCCTGGGAACACCGGGGAGCTGTTTTTT.

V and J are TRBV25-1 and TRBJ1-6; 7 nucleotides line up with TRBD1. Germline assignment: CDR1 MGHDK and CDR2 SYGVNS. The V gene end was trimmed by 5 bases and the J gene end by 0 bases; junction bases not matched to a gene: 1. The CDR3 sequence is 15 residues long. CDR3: CASSSGGSYNSPLHF. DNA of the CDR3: TGTGCCAGCAGTTCAGGGGGCTCCTATAATTCACCCCTCCACTTT.

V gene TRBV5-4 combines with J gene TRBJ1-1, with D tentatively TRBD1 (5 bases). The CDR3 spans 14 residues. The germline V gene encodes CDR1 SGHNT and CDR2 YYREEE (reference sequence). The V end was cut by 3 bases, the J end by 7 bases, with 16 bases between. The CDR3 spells CASSSYQDRVEAFF. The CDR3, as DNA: TGTGCCAGCAGCTCTTACCAAGACAGAGTTGAAGCTTTCTTT.

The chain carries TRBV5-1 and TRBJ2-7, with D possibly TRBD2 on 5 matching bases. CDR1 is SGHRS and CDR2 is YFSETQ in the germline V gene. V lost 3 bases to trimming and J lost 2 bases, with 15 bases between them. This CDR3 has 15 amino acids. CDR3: CASSSHPGNTYEQYF. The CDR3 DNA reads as TGCGCCAGCAGCTCACACCCGGGGAACACCTACGAGCAGTACTTC.

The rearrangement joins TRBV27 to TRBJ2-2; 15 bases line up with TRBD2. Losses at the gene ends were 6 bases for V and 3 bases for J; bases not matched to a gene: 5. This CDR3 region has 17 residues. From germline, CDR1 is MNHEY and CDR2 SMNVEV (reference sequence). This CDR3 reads CASRRGLAGGDTGELFF. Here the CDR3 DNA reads TGTGCCAGCAGACGCGGACTAGCGGGAGGGGACACCGGGGAGCTGTTTTTT.

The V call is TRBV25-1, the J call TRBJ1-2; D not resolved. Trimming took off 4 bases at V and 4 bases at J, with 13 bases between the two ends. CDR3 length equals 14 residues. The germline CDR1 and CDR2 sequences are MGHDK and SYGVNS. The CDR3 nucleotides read TGTGCCAGCAGTGGGCCCAAGGGAGGCTATGGCTACACCTTC. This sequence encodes CASSGPKGGYGYTF.

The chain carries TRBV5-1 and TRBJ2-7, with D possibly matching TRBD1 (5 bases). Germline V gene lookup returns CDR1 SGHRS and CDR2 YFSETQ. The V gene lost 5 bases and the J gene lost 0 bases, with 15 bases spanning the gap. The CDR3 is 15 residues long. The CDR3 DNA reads TGCGCCAGCAGGTCGCAGGGATCTACCTCCTACGAGCAGTACTTC. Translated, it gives CASRSQGSTSYEQYF.

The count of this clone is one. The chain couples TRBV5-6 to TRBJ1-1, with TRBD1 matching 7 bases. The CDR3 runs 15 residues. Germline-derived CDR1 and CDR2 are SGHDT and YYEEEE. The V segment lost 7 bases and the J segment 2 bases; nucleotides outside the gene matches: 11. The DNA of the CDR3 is TGTGCCAGCGCCGGGACAGAGTCATTCAACACTGAAGCTTTCTTT. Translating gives CASAGTESFNTEAFF.

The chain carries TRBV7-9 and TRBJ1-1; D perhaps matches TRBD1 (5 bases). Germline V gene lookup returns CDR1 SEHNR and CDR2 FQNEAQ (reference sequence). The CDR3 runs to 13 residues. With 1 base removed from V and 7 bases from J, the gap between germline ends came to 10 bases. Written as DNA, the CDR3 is TGTGCCAGCAGCTTAGGACAGAAAATTGAAGCTTTCTTT. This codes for CASSLGQKIEAFF.

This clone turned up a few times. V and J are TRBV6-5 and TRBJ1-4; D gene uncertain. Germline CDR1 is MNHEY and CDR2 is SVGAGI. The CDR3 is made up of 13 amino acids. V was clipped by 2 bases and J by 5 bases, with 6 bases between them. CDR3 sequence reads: CASSYRENEKLFF. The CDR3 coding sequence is TGTGCCAGCAGTTACAGGGAGAATGAAAAACTGTTTTTT.

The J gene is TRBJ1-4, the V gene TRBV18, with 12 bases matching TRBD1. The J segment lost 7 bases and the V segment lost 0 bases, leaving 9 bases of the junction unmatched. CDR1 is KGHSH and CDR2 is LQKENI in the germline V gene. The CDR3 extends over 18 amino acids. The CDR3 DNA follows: TGTGCCAGCTCACCACCGGGACAGGGGGCATTCATCGGTGAAAAACTGTTTTTT. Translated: CASSPPGQGAFIGEKLFF.

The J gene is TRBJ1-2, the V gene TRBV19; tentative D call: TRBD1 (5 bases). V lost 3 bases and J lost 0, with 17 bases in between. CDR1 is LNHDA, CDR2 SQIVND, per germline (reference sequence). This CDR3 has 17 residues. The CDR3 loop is CASSILAGHSANYGYTF. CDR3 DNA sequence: TGTGCCAGTAGTATTTTAGCAGGACACTCAGCTAACTATGGCTACACCTTC. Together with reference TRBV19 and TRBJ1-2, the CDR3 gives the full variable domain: DGGITQSPKYLFRKEGQNVTLSCEQNLNHDAMYWYRQDPGQGLRLIYYSQIVNDFQKGDIAEGYSVSREKKESFPLTVTSAQKNPTAFYLCASSILAGHSANYGYTFGSGTRLTVV.

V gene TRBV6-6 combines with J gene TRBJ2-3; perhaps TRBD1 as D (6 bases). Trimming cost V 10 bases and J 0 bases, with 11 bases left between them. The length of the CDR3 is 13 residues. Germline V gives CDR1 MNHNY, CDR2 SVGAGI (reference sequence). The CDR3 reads CATSGQSTDTQYF. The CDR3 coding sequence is TGTGCCACCTCCGGACAGAGCACAGATACGCAGTATTTT.

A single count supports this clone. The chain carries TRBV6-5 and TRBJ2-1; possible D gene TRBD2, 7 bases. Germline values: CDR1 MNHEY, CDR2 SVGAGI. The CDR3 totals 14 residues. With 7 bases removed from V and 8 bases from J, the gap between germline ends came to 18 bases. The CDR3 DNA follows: TGTGCCAGCACCAAGGCGGGGGCCTGGGATGAGCAGTTCTTC. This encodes CASTKAGAWDEQFF.

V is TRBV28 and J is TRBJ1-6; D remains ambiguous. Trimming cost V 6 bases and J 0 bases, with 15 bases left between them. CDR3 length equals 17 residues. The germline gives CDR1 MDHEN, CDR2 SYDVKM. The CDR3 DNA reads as TGTGCCAGCAGCTCCGGAGGCTTTAGCTCCTATAATTCACCCCTCCACTTT. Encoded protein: CASSSGGFSSYNSPLHF. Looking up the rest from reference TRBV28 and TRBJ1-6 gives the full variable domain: DVKVTQSSRYLVKRTGEKVFLECVQDMDHENMFWYRQDPGLGLRLIYFSYDVKMKEKGDIPEGYSVSREKKERFSLILESASTNQTSMYLCASSSGGFSSYNSPLHFGNGTRLTVT.

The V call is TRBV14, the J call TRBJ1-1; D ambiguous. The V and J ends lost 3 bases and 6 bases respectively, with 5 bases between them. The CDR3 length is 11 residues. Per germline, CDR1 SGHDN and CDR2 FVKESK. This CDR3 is CASSQRAEAFF. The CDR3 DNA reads TGTGCCAGCAGCCAGAGAGCTGAAGCTTTCTTT. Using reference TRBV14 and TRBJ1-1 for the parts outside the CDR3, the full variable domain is EAGVTQFPSHSVIEKGQTVTLRCDPISGHDNLYWYRRVMGKEIKFLLHFVKESKQDESGMPNNRFLAERTGGTYSTLKVQPAELEDSGVYFCASSQRAEAFFGQGTRLTVV.

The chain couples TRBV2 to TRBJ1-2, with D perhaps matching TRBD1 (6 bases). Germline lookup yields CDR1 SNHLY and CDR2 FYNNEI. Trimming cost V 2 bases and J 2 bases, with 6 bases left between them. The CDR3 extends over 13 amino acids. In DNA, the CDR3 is TGTGCCAGCAGTGAAACAGGGAACTATGGCTACACCTTC. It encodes CASSETGNYGYTF. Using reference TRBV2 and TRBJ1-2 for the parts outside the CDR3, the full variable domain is EPEVTQTPSHQVTQMGQEVILRCVPISNHLYFYWYRQILGQKVEFLVSFYNNEISEKSEIFDDQFSVERPDGSNFTLKIRSTKLEDSAMYFCASSETGNYGYTFGSGTRLTVV.

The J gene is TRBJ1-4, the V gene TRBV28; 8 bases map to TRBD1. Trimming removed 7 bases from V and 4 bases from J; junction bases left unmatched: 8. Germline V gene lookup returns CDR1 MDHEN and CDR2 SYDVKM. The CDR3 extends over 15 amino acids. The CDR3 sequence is CASMGTGGFNEKLFF. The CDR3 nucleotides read TGTGCCAGCATGGGAACAGGGGGTTTTAATGAAAAACTGTTTTTT.

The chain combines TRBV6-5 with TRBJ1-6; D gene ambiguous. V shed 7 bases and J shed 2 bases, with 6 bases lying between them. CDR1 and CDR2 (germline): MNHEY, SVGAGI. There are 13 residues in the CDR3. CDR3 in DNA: TGTGCCAGCACGGTAGCCTATAATTCACCCCTCCACTTT. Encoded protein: CASTVAYNSPLHF.

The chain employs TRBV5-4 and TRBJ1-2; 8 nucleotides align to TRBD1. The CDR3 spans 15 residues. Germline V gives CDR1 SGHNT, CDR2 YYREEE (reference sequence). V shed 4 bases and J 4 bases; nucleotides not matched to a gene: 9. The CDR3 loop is CASSPDRGEGYGYTF. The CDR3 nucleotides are TGTGCCAGCAGCCCCGACAGGGGAGAAGGCTATGGCTACACCTTC.

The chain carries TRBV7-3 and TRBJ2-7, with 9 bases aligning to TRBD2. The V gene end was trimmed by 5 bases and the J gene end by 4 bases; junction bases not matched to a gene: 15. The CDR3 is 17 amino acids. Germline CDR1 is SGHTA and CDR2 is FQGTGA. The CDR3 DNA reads TGTGCCAGCAGCCCGGCGGGTCGCGGGAGGGTTTGGTACGAGCAGTACTTC. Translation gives CASSPAGRGRVWYEQYF.

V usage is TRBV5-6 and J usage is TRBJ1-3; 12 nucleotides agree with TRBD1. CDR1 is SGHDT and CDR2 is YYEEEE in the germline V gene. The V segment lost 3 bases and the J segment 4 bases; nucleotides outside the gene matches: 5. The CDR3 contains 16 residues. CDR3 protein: CASSWGTGGSGNTIYF. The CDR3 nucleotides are TGTGCCAGCAGCTGGGGGACAGGGGGCTCCGGAAACACCATATATTTT. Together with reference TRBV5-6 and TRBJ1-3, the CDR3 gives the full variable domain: DAGVTQSPTHLIKTRGQQVTLRCSPKSGHDTVSWYQQALGQGPQFIFQYYEEEERQRGNFPDRFSGHQFPNYSSELNVNALLLGDSALYLCASSWGTGGSGNTIYFGEGSWLTVV.

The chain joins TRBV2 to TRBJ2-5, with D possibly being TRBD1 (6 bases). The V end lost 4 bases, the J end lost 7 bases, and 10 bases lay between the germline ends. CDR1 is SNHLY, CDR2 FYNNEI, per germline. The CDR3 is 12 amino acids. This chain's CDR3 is CASSGIGGTQYF. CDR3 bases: TGTGCCAGCAGTGGAATAGGGGGGACCCAGTACTTC.

In nucleotides, the CDR3 is TGTGCCAGCAGCTCCCGAGTATCTAACTATGGCTACACCTTC. Residues: CASSSRVSNYGYTF. The chain links TRBV7-2 to TRBJ1-2; D is undetermined. The CDR3 is 14 residues long. Trimming took off 4 bases at V and 0 bases at J, with 9 bases between the two ends. Germline CDR1 reads SGHTA; CDR2 reads FQGNSA.